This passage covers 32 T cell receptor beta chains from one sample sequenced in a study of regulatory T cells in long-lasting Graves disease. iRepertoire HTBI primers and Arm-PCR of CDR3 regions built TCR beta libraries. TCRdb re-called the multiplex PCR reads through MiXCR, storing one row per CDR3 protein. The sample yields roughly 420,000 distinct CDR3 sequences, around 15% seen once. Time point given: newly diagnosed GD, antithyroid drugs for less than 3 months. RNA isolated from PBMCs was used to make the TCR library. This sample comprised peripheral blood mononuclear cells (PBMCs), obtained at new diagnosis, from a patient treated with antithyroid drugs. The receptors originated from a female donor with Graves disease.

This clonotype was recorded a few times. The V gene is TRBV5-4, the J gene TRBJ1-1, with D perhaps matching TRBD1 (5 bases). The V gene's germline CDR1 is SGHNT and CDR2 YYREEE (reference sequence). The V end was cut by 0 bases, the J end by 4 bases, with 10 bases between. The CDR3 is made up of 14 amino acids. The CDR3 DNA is TGTGCCAGCAGCTTGGGACCCGGGGGCACTGAAGCTTTCTTT. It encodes CASSLGPGGTEAFF.

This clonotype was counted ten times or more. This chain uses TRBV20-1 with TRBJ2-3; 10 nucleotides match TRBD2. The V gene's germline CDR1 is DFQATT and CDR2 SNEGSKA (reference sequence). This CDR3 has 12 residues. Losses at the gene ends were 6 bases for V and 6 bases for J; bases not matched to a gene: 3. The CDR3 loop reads CSATSGVDTQYF. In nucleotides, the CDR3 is TGCAGTGCCACTAGCGGGGTTGATACGCAGTATTTT.

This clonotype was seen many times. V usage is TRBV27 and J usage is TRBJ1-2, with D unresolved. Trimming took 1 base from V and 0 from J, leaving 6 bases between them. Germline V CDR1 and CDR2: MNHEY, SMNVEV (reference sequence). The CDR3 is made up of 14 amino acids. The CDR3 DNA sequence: TGTGCCAGCAGTTTATGGCCAGCTAACTATGGCTACACCTTC. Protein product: CASSLWPANYGYTF.

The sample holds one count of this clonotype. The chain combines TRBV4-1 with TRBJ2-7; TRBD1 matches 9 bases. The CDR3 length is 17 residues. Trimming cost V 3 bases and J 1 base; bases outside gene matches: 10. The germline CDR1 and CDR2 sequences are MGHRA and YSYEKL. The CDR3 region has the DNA TGCGCCAGCAGCCAGCGCCGGTCCGGGACAGGGTCCTACGAGCAGTACTTC. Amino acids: CASSQRRSGTGSYEQYF.

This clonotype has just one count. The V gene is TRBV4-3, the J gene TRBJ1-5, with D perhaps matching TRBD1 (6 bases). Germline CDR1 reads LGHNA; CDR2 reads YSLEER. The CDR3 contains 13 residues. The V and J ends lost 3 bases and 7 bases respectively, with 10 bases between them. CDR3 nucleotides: TGCGCCAGCAGCCATCCAGGGGAGCAGCCCCAGCATTTT. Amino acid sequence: CASSHPGEQPQHF.

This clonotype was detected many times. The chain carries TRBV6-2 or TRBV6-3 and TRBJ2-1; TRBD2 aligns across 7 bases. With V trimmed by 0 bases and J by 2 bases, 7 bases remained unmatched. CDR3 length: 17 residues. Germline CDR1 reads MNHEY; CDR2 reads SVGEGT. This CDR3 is CASSYSTLSGTYNEQFF. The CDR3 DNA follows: TGTGCCAGCAGTTACTCAACTCTCAGCGGGACCTACAATGAGCAGTTCTTC.

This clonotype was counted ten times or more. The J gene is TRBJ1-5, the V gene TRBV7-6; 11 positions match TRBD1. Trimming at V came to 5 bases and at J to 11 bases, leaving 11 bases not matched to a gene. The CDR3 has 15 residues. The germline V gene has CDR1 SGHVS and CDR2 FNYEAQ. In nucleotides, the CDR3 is TGTGCCAGCAGCAGTCAGCGGGACAGGGGGGTAGCCCAGCATTTT. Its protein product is CASSSQRDRGVAQHF.

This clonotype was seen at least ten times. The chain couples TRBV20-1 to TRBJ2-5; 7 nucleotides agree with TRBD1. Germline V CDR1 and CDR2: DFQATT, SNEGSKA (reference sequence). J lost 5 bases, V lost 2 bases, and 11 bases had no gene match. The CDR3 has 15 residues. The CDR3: CSARIGQGVGETQYF. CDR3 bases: TGCAGTGCTAGAATCGGCCAGGGGGTTGGGGAGACCCAGTACTTC.

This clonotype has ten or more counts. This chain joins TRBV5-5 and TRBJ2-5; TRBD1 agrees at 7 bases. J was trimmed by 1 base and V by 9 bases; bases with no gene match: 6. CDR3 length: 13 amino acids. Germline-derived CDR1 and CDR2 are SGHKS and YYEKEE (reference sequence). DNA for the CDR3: TGTGCCACCGACAGGGACGGCCAAGAGACCCAGTACTTC. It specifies CATDRDGQETQYF.

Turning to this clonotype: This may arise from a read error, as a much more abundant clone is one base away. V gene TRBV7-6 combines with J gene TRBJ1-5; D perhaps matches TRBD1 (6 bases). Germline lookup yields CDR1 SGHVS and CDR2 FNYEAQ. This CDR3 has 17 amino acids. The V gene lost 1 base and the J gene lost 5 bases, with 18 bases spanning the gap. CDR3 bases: TGTGCCAGCAGCTTAGGGTTGAGGGGGGATAGGCATCAGCCCCAGCATTTT. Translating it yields CASSLGLRGDRHQPQHF. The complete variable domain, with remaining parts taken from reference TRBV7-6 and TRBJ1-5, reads GAGVSQSPRYKVTKRGQDVALRCDPISGHVSLYWYRQALGQGPEFLTYFNYEAQQDKSGLPNDRFSAERPEGSISTLTIQRTEQRDSAMYRCASSLGLRGDRHQPQHFGDGTRLSIL.

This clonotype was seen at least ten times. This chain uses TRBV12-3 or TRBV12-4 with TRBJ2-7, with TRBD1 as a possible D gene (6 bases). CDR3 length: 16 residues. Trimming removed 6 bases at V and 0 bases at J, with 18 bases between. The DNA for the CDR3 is TGTGCCAGCAGCCCCGTCGACAGGTGGAGCTCCTACGAGCAGTACTTC. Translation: CASSPVDRWSSYEQYF.

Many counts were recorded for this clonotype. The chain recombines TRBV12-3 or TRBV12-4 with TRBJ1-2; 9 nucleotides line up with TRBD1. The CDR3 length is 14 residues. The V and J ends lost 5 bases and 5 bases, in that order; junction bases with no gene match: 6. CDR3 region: CASSLRTGEYGYTF. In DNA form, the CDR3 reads TGTGCCAGCAGTCTAAGGACAGGGGAATATGGCTACACCTTC.

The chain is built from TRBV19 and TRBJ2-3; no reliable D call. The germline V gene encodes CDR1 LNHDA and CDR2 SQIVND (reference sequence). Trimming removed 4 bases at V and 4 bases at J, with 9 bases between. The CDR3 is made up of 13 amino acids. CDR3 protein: CASSTSYADTQYF. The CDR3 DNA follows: TGTGCCAGTAGTACCAGCTACGCAGATACGCAGTATTTT.

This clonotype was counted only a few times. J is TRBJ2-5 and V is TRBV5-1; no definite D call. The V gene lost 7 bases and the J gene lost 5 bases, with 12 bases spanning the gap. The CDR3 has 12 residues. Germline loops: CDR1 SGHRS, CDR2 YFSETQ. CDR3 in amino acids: CASSPTRETQYF. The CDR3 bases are TGCGCCAGCTCCCCGACCAGGGAGACCCAGTACTTC.

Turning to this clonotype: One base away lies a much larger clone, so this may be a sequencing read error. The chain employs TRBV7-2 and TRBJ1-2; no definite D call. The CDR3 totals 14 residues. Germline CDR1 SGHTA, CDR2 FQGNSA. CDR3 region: CACSLGRGSDGYTF. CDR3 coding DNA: TGTGCCTGCAGCTTAGGTCGGGGATCGGATGGCTACACCTTC.

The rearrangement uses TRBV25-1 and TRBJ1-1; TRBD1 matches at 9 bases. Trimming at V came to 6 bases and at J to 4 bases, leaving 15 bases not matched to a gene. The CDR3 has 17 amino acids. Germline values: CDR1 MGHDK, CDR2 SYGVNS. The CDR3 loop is CASSSVQGAGRGTEAFF. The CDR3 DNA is TGTGCCAGCAGCTCCGTACAGGGGGCCGGGCGAGGCACTGAAGCTTTCTTT.

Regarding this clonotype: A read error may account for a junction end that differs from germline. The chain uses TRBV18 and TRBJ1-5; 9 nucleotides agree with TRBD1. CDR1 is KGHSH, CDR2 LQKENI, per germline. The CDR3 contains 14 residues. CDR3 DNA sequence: TGTGTCAGCCCCAGAAACAGGGGGCGGCAGCCCCAGCATTTT. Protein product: CVSPRNRGRQPQHF.

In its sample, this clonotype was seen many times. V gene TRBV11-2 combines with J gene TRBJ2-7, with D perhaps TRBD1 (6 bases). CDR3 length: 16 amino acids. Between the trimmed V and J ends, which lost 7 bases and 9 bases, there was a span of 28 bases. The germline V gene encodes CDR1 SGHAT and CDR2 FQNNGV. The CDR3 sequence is CASTLTSQGIVSSQYF. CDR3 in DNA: TGTGCCAGCACCCTAACCAGTCAGGGGATTGTGTCGTCGCAGTACTTC.

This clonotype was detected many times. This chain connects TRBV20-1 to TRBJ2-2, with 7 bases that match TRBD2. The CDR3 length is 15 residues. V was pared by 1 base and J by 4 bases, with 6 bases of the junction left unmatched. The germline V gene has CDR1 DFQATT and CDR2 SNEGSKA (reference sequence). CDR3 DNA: TGCAGTGCTAGAGTGGCGGGAGATTTCACCGGGGAGCTGTTTTTT. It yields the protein CSARVAGDFTGELFF.

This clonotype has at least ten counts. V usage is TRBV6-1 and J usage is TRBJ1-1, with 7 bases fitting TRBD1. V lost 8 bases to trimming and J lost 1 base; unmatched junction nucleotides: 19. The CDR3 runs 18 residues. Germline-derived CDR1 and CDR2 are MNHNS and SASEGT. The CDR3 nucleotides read TGTGCCAGCGGGACGCCACACCGGGACAGCAATACGAACACTGAAGCTTTCTTT. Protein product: CASGTPHRDSNTNTEAFF.

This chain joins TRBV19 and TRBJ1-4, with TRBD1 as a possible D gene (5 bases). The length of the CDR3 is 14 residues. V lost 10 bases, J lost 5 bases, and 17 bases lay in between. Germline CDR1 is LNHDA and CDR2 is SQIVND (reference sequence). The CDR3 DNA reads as TGTGCCACCCAAGAAGACAGCCTAAATGAAAAACTGTTTTTT. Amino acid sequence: CATQEDSLNEKLFF.

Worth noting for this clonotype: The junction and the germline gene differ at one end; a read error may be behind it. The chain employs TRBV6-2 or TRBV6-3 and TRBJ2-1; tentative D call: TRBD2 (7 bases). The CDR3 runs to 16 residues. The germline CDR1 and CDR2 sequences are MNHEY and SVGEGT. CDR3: CASSGGAYSSYNGQFF. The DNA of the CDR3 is TGTGCCAGCAGTGGGGGGGCGTACAGCTCCTACAATGGGCAGTTCTTC.

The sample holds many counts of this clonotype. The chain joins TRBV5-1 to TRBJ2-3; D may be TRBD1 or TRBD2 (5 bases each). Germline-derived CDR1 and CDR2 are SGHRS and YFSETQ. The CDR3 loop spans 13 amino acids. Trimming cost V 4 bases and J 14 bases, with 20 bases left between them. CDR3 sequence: CASSPLDSTGTYF. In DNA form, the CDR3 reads TGCGCCAGCAGCCCCCTGGACTCAACAGGCACGTATTTT. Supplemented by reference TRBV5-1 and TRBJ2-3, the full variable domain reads KAGVTQTPRYLIKTRGQQVTLSCSPISGHRSVSWYQQTPGQGLQFLFEYFSETQRNKGNFPGRFSGRQFSNSRSEMNVSTLELGDSALYLCASSPLDSTGTYFGPGTRLTVL.

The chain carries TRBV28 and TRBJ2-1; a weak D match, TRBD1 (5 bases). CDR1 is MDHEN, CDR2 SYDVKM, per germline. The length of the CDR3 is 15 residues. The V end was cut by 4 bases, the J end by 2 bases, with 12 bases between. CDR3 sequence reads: CASSWRQGTYNEQFF. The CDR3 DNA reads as TGTGCCAGCAGTTGGCGGCAGGGTACCTACAATGAGCAGTTCTTC. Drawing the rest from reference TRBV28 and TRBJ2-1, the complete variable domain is DVKVTQSSRYLVKRTGEKVFLECVQDMDHENMFWYRQDPGLGLRLIYFSYDVKMKEKGDIPEGYSVSREKKERFSLILESASTNQTSMYLCASSWRQGTYNEQFFGPGTRLTVL.

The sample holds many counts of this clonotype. This CDR3 reads CASSPRDREAFF. DNA of the CDR3: TGTGCCAGCTCACCACGGGACAGGGAAGCTTTCTTT. The genes are TRBV18 and TRBJ1-1, with 8 positions matching TRBD1. The CDR3 spans 12 residues. CDR1 is KGHSH, CDR2 LQKENI, per germline. J was trimmed by 8 bases and V by 1 base; bases with no gene match: 0.

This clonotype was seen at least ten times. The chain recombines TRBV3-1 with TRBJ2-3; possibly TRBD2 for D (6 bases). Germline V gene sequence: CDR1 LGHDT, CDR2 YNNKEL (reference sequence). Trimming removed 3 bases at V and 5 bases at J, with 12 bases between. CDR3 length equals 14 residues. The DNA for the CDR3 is TGTGCCAGCAGCCACCGCGGGACGGGAGATACGCAGTATTTT. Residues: CASSHRGTGDTQYF.

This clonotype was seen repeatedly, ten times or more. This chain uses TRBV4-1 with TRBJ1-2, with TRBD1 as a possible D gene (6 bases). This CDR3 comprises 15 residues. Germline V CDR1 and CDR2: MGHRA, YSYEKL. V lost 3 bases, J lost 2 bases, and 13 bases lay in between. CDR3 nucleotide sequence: TGCGCCAGCAGCCAGGACAGAGAGTTAAACTATGGCTACACCTTC. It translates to CASSQDRELNYGYTF.

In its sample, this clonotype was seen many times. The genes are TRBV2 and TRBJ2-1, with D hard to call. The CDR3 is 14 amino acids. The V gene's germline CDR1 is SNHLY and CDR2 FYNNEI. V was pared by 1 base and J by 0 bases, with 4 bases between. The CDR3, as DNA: TGTGCCAGCAGTGAAGAGGGCTCCTACAATGAGCAGTTCTTC. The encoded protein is CASSEEGSYNEQFF.

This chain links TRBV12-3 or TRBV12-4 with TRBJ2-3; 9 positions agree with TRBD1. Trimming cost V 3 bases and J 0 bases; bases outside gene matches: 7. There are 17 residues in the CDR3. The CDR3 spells CASSLAGQGGSTDTQYF. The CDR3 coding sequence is TGTGCCAGCAGTTTGGCGGGACAGGGAGGGAGCACAGATACGCAGTATTTT.

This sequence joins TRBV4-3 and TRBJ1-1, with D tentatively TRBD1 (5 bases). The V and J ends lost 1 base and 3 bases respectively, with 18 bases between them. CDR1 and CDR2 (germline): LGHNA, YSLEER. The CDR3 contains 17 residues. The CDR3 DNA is TGCGCCAGCAGCCAAGGAGGGAGGGGATCCTGGGACACTGAAGCTTTCTTT. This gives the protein CASSQGGRGSWDTEAFF.

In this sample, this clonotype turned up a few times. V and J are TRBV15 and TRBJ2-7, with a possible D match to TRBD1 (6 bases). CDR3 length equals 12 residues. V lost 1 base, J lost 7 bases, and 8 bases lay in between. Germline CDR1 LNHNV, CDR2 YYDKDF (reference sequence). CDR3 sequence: CATSRARGEQYF. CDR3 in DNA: TGTGCCACCAGCAGAGCGAGGGGGGAGCAGTACTTC.

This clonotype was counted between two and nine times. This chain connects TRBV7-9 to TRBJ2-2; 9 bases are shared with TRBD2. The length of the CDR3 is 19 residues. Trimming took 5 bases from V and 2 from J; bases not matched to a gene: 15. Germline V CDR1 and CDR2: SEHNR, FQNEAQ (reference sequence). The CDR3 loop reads CASSPQSALTSGNTGELFF. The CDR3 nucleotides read TGTGCCAGCAGCCCCCAATCTGCTCTGACTAGCGGAAACACCGGGGAGCTGTTTTTT.